This is a list of T cell receptor beta chains from one sample in a study of blood T cells in healthy people across ages. TCRdb passed the 5' RACE reads through MiXCR, listing each CDR3 protein once. The repertoire holds approximately 2,000,000 distinct CDR3 sequences, with 35% to 50% as singletons. Sequencing was done on a sample of blood. The receptors come from a human donor in good health. CDR3s include the opening cysteine and the closing phenylalanine or tryptophan. The D gene is left open where the match is weak. Rows give clone size only sometimes, using once, few, many, or a class for an expanded clone.

CDR3nt,CDR3aa,abundance,v_gene,d_gene,j_gene
TGTGCCAGTACTGCCGGACTAGCGGGGGGTTCCGAGCAGTACTTC,CASTAGLAGGSEQYF,NA,TRBV18,TRBD2,TRBJ2-7
TGCAGCGTCGCCGACAGGGCTAACTATGGCTACACCTTC,CSVADRANYGYTF,NA,TRBV29-1,TRBD1,TRBJ1-2
TGTGCCACCAGCAGAGATTCGGGACGCCTTTCGGGCGAGCAGTACTTC,CATSRDSGRLSGEQYF,NA,TRBV15,NA,TRBJ2-7
TGTGCCAGCAAGCTTTGGGATTCCCTCAACATTCAGTACTTC,CASKLWDSLNIQYF,NA,TRBV5-6,NA,TRBJ2-4
TGTGCCAGCAGCTTAGGGGGGACAGGGGCCGGCTACGAGCAGTACTTC,CASSLGGTGAGYEQYF,NA,TRBV7-2,TRBD1,TRBJ2-7
TGTGCCAGCTCATCTCGCGGGGGGGCCTACGAGCAGTACTTC,CASSSRGGAYEQYF,few,TRBV18,TRBD2,TRBJ2-7
TGTGCCAGACAGGCCAAGAGCTCTGGAAACACCATATATTTT,CARQAKSSGNTIYF,NA,TRBV25-1,NA,TRBJ1-3
TGTGCCAGCAGCTTCAACCCAGGGACTAATGAAAAACTGTTTTTT,CASSFNPGTNEKLFF,NA,TRBV11-2,NA,TRBJ1-4
TGCAGCGTTGGGGCCCTAGCGGGGGTGTTGGATACGCAGTATTTT,CSVGALAGVLDTQYF,NA,TRBV29-1,TRBD2,TRBJ2-3
TGCAGTGCTAGAGCGCAGGGCGGCGAGCAGTTCTTC,CSARAQGGEQFF,NA,TRBV20-1,NA,TRBJ2-1
TGCAGCCTCTTGGACGGGTCCTACGAGCAGTACTTC,CSLLDGSYEQYF,few,TRBV29-1,NA,TRBJ2-7
TGTGCCAGCAGCTCTACCCGGGGGACGGGGGAGCTGTTTTTT,CASSSTRGTGELFF,few,TRBV11-2,NA,TRBJ2-2
TGTGCCAGCAGCCGGCAGCGGCAGACCCAGTACTTC,CASSRQRQTQYF,NA,TRBV6-2/TRBV6-3,NA,TRBJ2-5
TGCAGTGCTAGAGATGCGGCTAAGGCTAATAATGAGCAGTTCTTC,CSARDAAKANNEQFF,NA,TRBV20-1,NA,TRBJ2-1
TGCAGCGTTGAAGACATGTTTGGACTAGCGGGGGACAATGAGCAGTTCTTC,CSVEDMFGLAGDNEQFF,NA,TRBV29-1,TRBD2,TRBJ2-1
TGTGCCAGCAGCTTTTCGGACGCAGATCAGCCCCAGCATTTT,CASSFSDADQPQHF,NA,TRBV5-5,NA,TRBJ1-5
TGTGCCAGCAGCCCAGACTGGACAGGGGGGCTCTACGAGCAGTACTTC,CASSPDWTGGLYEQYF,NA,TRBV11-3,TRBD1,TRBJ2-7
TGTGCCAGCAGCCAAGCGGGCATCTACGAGCAGTACTTC,CASSQAGIYEQYF,NA,TRBV3-1,NA,TRBJ2-7
TGTGCCAGCAGCTCTATTGGGGGGTGGGGGGCGATTAGCAATCAGCCCCAGCATTTT,CASSSIGGWGAISNQPQHF,NA,TRBV7-2,NA,TRBJ1-5
TGTGCCAGCAGCTTGTTTCAGGACAGCAGCCTTGGCGAGCAGTACTTC,CASSLFQDSSLGEQYF,NA,TRBV7-2,NA,TRBJ2-7
TGTGCCAGCAGCTACGGGGGGGCCGGCAATCAGCCCCAGCATTTT,CASSYGGAGNQPQHF,few,TRBV7-2,NA,TRBJ1-5
TGTGCCAGCAGCCCTCGCGTACAGGCCGGCTACAATGAGCAGTTCTTC,CASSPRVQAGYNEQFF,NA,TRBV11-3,NA,TRBJ2-1
TGCGCCAGCAGCAGACGTGACAATCAGAATGAAAAACTGTTTTTT,CASSRRDNQNEKLFF,NA,TRBV4-1,NA,TRBJ1-4
TGTGCCAGCGGCGGACCGGGACAGGCATACGAAAAACGGTTTTTT,CASGGPGQAYEKRFF,NA,TRBV7-9,TRBD1,TRBJ1-4
TGCAGTGCTAGAGCCGGACTAGCGTCCCAGTACTTC,CSARAGLASQYF,NA,TRBV20-1,TRBD2,TRBJ2-5
TGCAGTGCTAGAGATCCGCAGGGCCGGTCACCCCTCCACTTT,CSARDPQGRSPLHF,NA,TRBV20-1,NA,TRBJ1-6
TGTGCCAGCAGTTCCCCCGGCGGGGCGGCCACAGATACGCAGTATTTT,CASSSPGGAATDTQYF,NA,TRBV28,NA,TRBJ2-3
TGTGCCAGCAGCTTAGTGGTGGCGGGGGGGCCCAATGAGCAGTTCTTC,CASSLVVAGGPNEQFF,once,TRBV11-3,TRBD2,TRBJ2-1
TGCGCCAGCAGTGAGTCCGGGGTAGTTTCGTTCCCCGAGCAGTACTTC,CASSESGVVSFPEQYF,NA,TRBV10-2,NA,TRBJ2-7
TGTGCCAGCAGCTGGAACCTAGGACTAGCGCGGAATGAGCAGTTCTTC,CASSWNLGLARNEQFF,NA,TRBV5-6,TRBD2,TRBJ2-1
TGTGCCAGCAGCTCCGGGGCGGACACTGAAGCTTTCTTT,CASSSGADTEAFF,NA,TRBV5-6,NA,TRBJ1-1
TGTGCCAGCAGCTTGACCGGGGTAGCTAATTCACCCCTCCACTTT,CASSLTGVANSPLHF,NA,TRBV7-8,NA,TRBJ1-6
TGTGCCAGCAGCTCTACTCCGGGACCCCAGGATTACAATGAGCAGTTCTTC,CASSSTPGPQDYNEQFF,few,TRBV6-5,NA,TRBJ2-1
TGCGCCAGCAGCCTGCTTACGACAGCTAGCTCCTACGAGCAGTACTTC,CASSLLTTASSYEQYF,few,TRBV4-1,NA,TRBJ2-7
TGTGCCACCAGTGATGAGGGACAAGCCCATGGCTACACCTTC,CATSDEGQAHGYTF,NA,TRBV24-1,NA,TRBJ1-2